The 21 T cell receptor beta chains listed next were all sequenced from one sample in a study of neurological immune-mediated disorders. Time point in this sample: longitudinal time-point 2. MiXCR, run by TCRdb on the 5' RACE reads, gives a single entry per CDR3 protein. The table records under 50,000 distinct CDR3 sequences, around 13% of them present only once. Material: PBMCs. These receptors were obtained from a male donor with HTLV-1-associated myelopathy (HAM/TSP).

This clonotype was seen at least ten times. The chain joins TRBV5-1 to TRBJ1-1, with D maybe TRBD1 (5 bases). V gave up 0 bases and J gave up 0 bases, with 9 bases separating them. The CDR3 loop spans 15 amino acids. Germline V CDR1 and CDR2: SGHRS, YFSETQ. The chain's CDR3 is CASSLVGGLNTEAFF. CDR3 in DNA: TGCGCCAGCAGCTTGGTCGGGGGACTGAACACTGAAGCTTTCTTT.

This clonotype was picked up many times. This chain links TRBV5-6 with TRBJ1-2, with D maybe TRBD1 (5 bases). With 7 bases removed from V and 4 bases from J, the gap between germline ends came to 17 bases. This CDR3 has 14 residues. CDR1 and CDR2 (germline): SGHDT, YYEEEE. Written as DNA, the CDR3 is TGTGCCAGCCACCGAAGGGGAACCCTCTATGGCTACACCTTC. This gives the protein CASHRRGTLYGYTF.

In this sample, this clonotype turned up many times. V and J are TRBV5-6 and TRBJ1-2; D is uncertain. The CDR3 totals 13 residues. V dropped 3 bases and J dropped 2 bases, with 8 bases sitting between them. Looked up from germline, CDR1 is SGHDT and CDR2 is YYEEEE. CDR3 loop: CASSSDMNYGYTF. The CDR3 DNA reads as TGTGCCAGCAGCTCAGACATGAACTATGGCTACACCTTC.

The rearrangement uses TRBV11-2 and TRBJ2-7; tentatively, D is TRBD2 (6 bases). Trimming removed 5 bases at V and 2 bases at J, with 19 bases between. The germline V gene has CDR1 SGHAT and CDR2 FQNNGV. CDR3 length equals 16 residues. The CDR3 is CASSQNAGTRTYEQYF. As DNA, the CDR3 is TGTGCCAGCAGCCAGAACGCCGGGACTCGAACCTACGAGCAGTACTTC.

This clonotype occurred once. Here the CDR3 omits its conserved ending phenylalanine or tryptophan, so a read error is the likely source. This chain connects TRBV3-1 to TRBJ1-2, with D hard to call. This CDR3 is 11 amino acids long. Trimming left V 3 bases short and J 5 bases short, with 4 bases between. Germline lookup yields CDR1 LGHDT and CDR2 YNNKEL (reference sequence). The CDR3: CASSQRYGYTI. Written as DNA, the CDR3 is TGTGCCAGCAGCCAGAGATATGGCTACACCATC.

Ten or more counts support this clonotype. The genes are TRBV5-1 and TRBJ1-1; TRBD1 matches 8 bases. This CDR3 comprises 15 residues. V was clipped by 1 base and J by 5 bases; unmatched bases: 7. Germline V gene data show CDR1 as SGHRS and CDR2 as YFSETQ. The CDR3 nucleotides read TGCGCCAGCAGCTTGAACGGACAGGGAGGAACTGAAGCTTTCTTT. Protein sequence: CASSLNGQGGTEAFF.

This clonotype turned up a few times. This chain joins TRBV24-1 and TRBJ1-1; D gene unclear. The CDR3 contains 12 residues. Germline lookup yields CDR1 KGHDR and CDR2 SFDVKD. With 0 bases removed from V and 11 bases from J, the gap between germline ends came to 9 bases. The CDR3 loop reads CATSDLKSLAFF. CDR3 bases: TGTGCCACCAGTGATTTGAAGTCGTTGGCTTTCTTT.

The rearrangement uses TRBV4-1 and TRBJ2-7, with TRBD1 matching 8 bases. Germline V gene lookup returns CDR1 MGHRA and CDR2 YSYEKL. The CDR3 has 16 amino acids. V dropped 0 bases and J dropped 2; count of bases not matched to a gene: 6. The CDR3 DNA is TGCGCCAGCAGCCAAGATGGACAGGGCCTGACCTACGAGCAGTACTTC. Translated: CASSQDGQGLTYEQYF.

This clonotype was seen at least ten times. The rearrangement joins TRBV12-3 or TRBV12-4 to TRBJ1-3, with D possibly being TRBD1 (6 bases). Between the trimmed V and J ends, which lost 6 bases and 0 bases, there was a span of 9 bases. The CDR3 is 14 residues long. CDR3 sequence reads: CASSPGVSGNTIYF. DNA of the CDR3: TGTGCCAGCAGCCCAGGGGTCTCTGGAAACACCATATATTTT.

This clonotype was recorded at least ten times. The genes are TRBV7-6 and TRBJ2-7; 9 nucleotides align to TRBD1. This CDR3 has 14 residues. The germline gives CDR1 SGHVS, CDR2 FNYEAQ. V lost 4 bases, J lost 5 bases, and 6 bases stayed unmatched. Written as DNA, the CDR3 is TGTGCCAGCAGCTCTGGGACAGGGCTTCACGAGCAGTACTTC. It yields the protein CASSSGTGLHEQYF. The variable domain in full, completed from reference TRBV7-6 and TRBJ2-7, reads GAGVSQSPRYKVTKRGQDVALRCDPISGHVSLYWYRQALGQGPEFLTYFNYEAQQDKSGLPNDRFSAERPEGSISTLTIQRTEQRDSAMYRCASSSGTGLHEQYFGPGTRLTVT.

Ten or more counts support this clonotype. The CDR3 sequence: CASSLETARRTGELFF. The CDR3 DNA is TGCGCCAGCAGCTTGGAAACAGCCCGAAGGACCGGGGAGCTGTTTTTT. The rearrangement joins TRBV5-1 to TRBJ2-2; D is uncertain. The V end lost 0 bases, the J end lost 5 bases, and 14 bases lay between the germline ends. The CDR3 runs 16 residues. The germline CDR1 and CDR2 sequences are SGHRS and YFSETQ.

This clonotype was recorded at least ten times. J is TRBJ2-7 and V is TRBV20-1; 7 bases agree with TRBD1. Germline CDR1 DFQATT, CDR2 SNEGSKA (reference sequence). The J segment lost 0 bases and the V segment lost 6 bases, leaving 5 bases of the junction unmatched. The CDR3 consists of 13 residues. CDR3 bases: TGCAGTGCCACCAGGGGGAGCTCCTACGAGCAGTACTTC. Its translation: CSATRGSSYEQYF.

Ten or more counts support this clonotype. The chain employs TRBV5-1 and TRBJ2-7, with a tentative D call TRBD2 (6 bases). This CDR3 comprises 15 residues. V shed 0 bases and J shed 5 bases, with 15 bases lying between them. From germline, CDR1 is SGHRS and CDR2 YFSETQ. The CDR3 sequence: CASSLESLAPHEQYF. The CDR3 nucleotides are TGCGCCAGCAGCTTGGAGAGCCTAGCGCCCCACGAGCAGTACTTC.

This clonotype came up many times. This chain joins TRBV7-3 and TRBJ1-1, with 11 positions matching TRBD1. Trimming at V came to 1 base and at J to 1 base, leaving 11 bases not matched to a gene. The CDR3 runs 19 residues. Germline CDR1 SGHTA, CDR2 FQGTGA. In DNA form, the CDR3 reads TGTGCCAGCAGCTTAATAAGCGTGGCGGGGACAGGGGGGAACACTGAAGCTTTCTTT. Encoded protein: CASSLISVAGTGGNTEAFF.

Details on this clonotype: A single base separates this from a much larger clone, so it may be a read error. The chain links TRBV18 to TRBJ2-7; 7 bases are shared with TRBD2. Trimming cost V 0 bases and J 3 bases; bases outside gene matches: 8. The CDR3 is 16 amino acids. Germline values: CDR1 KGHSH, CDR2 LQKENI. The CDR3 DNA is TGTGCCAGCTCACCACCCGCGGGGGTCAGACTCTACGAGCAGTACTTC. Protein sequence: CASSPPAGVRLYEQYF.

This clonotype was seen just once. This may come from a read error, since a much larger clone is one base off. The CDR3 here is CASSAKDRWKDEQYF. The CDR3 region has the DNA TGTGCCAGCAGCGCCAAGGACAGGTGGAAGGACGAGCAGTACTTC. This chain connects TRBV7-9 to TRBJ2-7; TRBD1 aligns across 7 bases. The ends lost 5 bases at V and 5 bases at J; junction bases unmatched: 12. Germline-derived CDR1 and CDR2 are SEHNR and FQNEAQ (reference sequence). The CDR3 has 15 residues.

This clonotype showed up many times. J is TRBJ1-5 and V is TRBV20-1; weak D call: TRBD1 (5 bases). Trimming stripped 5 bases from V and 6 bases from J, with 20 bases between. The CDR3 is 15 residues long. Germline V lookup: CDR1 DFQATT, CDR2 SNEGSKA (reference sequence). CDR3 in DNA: TGCAGTGCTGGGGGGGGGAAGGGTGATTCTCAGCCCCAGCATTTT. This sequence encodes CSAGGGKGDSQPQHF.

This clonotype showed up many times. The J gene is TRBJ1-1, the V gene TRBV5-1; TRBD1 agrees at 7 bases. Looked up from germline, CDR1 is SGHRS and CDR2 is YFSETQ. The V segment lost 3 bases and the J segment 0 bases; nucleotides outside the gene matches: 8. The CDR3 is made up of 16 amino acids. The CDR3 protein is CASSSLSDRMNTEAFF. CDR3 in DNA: TGCGCCAGCAGCTCCCTGTCGGACAGGATGAACACTGAAGCTTTCTTT.

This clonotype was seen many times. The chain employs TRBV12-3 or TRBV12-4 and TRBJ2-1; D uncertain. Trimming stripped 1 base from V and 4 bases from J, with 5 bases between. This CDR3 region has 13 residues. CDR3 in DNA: TGTGCCAGCAGTTTAGTGATTTACAATGAGCAGTTCTTC. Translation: CASSLVIYNEQFF.

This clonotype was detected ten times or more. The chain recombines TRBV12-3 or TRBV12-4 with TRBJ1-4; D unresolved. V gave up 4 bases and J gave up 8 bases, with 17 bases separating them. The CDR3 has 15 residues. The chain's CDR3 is CASSSIILDQEKLFF. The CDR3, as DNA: TGTGCCAGCAGTTCCATAATCTTGGACCAAGAAAAACTGTTTTTT.

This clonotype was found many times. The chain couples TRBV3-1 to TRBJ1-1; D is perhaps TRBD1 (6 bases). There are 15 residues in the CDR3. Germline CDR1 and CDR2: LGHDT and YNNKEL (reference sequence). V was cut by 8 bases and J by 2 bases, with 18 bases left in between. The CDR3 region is CASAYLGGVNTEAFF. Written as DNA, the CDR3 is TGTGCCAGCGCCTACCTAGGGGGGGTAAACACTGAAGCTTTCTTT.